Below are 16 T cell receptor beta chains sequenced from a single sample in a study of glioma-infiltrating T cells. Using RNA template, CDR3s of TCR alpha and beta were amplified with iRepertoire arm-PCR. One entry per CDR3 protein results from TCRdb running MiXCR on the multiplex PCR reads. The profile covers roughly 350,000 distinct CDR3 sequences, with roughly two fifths appearing a single time and 12% taken by the ten largest. The material sequenced was glioma tissue, nonneoplastic brain tissue, or PBMCs (not recorded which). The source is a human donor with low-grade glioma or glioblastoma, undergoing nonglioma brain surgery, or in good health (not recorded which).

This rearrangement joins TRBV4-2 to TRBJ1-5, with a possible D match to TRBD1 (6 bases). Trimming left V 0 bases short and J 6 bases short, with 12 bases between. The CDR3 totals 15 residues. Germline CDR1 reads LGHNA; CDR2 reads YNFKEQ. CDR3 in amino acids: CASSQEGASGQPQHF. CDR3 nucleotide sequence: TGTGCCAGCAGCCAAGAGGGGGCTTCGGGTCAGCCCCAGCATTTT.

There are many counts of this clonotype. The chain joins TRBV28 to TRBJ2-7; D may correspond to TRBD1 or TRBD2 (5 bases each). Germline-derived CDR1 and CDR2 are MDHEN and SYDVKM. V lost 3 bases, J lost 1 base, and 13 bases lay in between. The length of the CDR3 is 15 residues. The CDR3 bases are TGTGCCAGCAGTTTTGTTGGGACCGAATCCTACGAGCAGTACTTC. It specifies CASSFVGTESYEQYF.

This clonotype was counted between two and nine times. The rearrangement uses TRBV20-1 and TRBJ2-7; 8 bases agree with TRBD1. CDR3 length: 17 amino acids. The germline gives CDR1 DFQATT, CDR2 SNEGSKA (reference sequence). The junction had 19 bases not matched to a gene; V was cut back by 7 bases and J by 2 bases. The CDR3 loop is CSGERRQGSHSPYEQYF. CDR3 DNA sequence: TGCAGTGGTGAGAGGCGACAGGGGTCCCATTCACCCTACGAGCAGTACTTC.

Notes on this clonotype: This clone may be a read error of a much larger clone one base away. The chain recombines TRBV10-3 with TRBJ2-1, with 10 positions matching TRBD2. The CDR3 has 14 residues. Germline CDR1 ENHRY, CDR2 SYGVKD. The junction had 7 bases not matched to a gene; V was cut back by 2 bases and J by 12 bases. CDR3: CAISELAGAYGQFF. CDR3 bases: TGTGCCATCAGTGAGCTAGCGGGAGCGTATGGGCAGTTCTTC.

This clonotype has a count of ten or more. CDR3 sequence: CSARDPRGSDEQYF. The CDR3 bases are TGCAGTGCTAGAGATCCCCGCGGGAGCGACGAGCAGTACTTC. The genes are TRBV20-1 and TRBJ2-7; 7 nucleotides align to TRBD2. Germline assignment: CDR1 DFQATT and CDR2 SNEGSKA (reference sequence). J lost 5 bases, V lost 0 bases, and 7 bases had no gene match. CDR3 length: 14 residues.

The V and J genes are TRBV4-3 and TRBJ1-1; 7 positions match TRBD1. The junction had 7 bases not matched to a gene; V was cut back by 2 bases and J by 4 bases. The CDR3 sequence is 15 residues long. Germline lookup yields CDR1 LGHNA and CDR2 YSLEER. The CDR3 sequence is CASSQIQGFGTEAFF. The CDR3 DNA follows: TGCGCCAGCAGCCAAATACAGGGGTTCGGCACTGAAGCTTTCTTT.

This chain uses TRBV6-5 with TRBJ2-6; no reliable D call. The V end lost 2 bases, the J end lost 0 bases, and 5 bases lay between the germline ends. The CDR3 consists of 15 residues. Germline V gene lookup returns CDR1 MNHEY and CDR2 SVGAGI. The CDR3: CASSYETSGANVLTF. The DNA of the CDR3 is TGTGCCAGCAGTTACGAAACCTCTGGGGCCAACGTCCTGACTTTC.

The chain's CDR3 is CASSGARYTEAFF. CDR3 DNA sequence: TGTGCCAGCAGTGGGGCCAGGTACACTGAAGCTTTCTTT. This rearrangement joins TRBV28 to TRBJ1-1; a weak D match, TRBD1 (5 bases). CDR1 is MDHEN and CDR2 is SYDVKM in the germline V gene. Trimming shortened V by 5 bases and J by 3 bases, and 10 bases separated the two germline ends. The CDR3 is 13 residues long.

This clonotype was seen many times. The chain recombines TRBV28 with TRBJ2-7; no definite D call. The germline V and J ends were trimmed by 2 bases and 4 bases, with 9 bases remaining between them. The CDR3 is 13 residues long. Germline lookup yields CDR1 MDHEN and CDR2 SYDVKM. The CDR3 spells CASSLRQTYEQYF. As DNA, the CDR3 is TGTGCCAGCAGTTTACGCCAGACTTACGAGCAGTACTTC.

This chain connects TRBV20-1 to TRBJ2-3; D is unclear. V was trimmed by 6 bases and J by 2 bases, leaving 12 bases between them. CDR3 length: 13 residues. The germline V gene encodes CDR1 DFQATT and CDR2 SNEGSKA (reference sequence). The CDR3 DNA reads TGCAGTGCAATGGATCCTTACACAGATACGCAGTATTTT. Its translation: CSAMDPYTDTQYF.

A single count supports this clonotype. Its ends do not fully match the called genes, so a read error is possible. The chain links TRBV10-3 to TRBJ2-3; 10 nucleotides line up with TRBD1. The CDR3 runs 16 residues. Germline V CDR1 and CDR2: ENHRY, SYGVKD. CDR3 sequence (DNA): TGTGACATCAGTGAGCGGGGACAGGGGACGTCGGATACGCAGTATTTT. It translates to CDISERGQGTSDTQYF.

This clonotype was seen only once. The chain couples TRBV18 to TRBJ2-1; 12 bases align to TRBD2. The CDR3 sequence is 16 residues long. The V gene's germline CDR1 is KGHSH and CDR2 LQKENI. After removal of 4 bases from V and 8 bases from J, the junction contained 9 bases not matched to a gene. The DNA for the CDR3 is TGTGCCAGCTCACTCCAACTAGCGGGAGGTCCCCATGAGCAGTTCTTC. This translates into CASSLQLAGGPHEQFF. The whole variable domain, remainder taken from reference TRBV18 and TRBJ2-1, is NAGVMQNPRHLVRRRGQEARLRCSPMKGHSHVYWYRQLPEEGLKFMVYLQKENIIDESGMPKERFSAEFPKEGPSILRIQQVVRGDSAAYFCASSLQLAGGPHEQFFGPGTRLTVL.

This clonotype was counted between two and nine times. The chain recombines TRBV28 with TRBJ2-7, with TRBD1 matching 8 bases. The V gene's germline CDR1 is MDHEN and CDR2 SYDVKM. CDR3 length: 15 amino acids. With 5 bases clipped from V and 2 bases from J, the junction kept 8 bases outside the gene matches. As DNA, the CDR3 is TGTGCCAGCAGTCCCGACAGGGGTCCCCCCTACGAGCAGTACTTC. This codes for CASSPDRGPPYEQYF.

This clonotype was seen only a few times. V gene TRBV20-1 combines with J gene TRBJ2-2; 9 bases agree with TRBD2. With 3 bases clipped from V and 3 bases from J, the junction kept 11 bases outside the gene matches. Germline-derived CDR1 and CDR2 are DFQATT and SNEGSKA (reference sequence). The CDR3 is made up of 17 amino acids. The CDR3 nucleotides are TGCAGTGCTAGCAGCCCCGGGCGGGAGGGCTACACCGGGGAGCTGTTTTTT. The encoded protein is CSASSPGREGYTGELFF.

On this clonotype: This may come from a read error, since a much larger clone is one base off. This chain uses TRBV15 with TRBJ1-1; weak D call: TRBD1 (6 bases). Germline CDR1 LNHNV, CDR2 YYDKDF (reference sequence). The CDR3 consists of 18 residues. The CDR3 sequence: CATSRDREAGHIDTGAFF. The DNA for the CDR3 is TGTGCCACCAGCAGAGATAGAGAGGCGGGACATATAGACACTGGAGCTTTCTTT. Together with reference TRBV15 and TRBJ1-1, the CDR3 gives the full variable domain: DAMVIQNPRYQVTQFGKPVTLSCSQTLNHNVMYWYQQKSSQAPKLLFHYYDKDFNNEADTPDNFQSRRPNTSFCFLDIRSPGLGDTAMYLCATSRDREAGHIDTGAFFGQGTRLTVV.

Concerning this clonotype: At one end, the junction sequence differs from germline, possibly due to a read error. This chain uses TRBV20-1 with TRBJ2-2; 9 nucleotides align to TRBD2. This CDR3 region has 14 residues. Per the germline V gene, CDR1 is DFQATT and CDR2 is SNEGSKA (reference sequence). CDR3 sequence (DNA): TGCAGTGCTAGAGGCGGGGGGGGCCACGGGGAGCGGTTTTTT. Translated: CSARGGGGHGERFF.